This TCR beta chain stems from a study of cytotoxic CD8 clonotypes in ibrutinib-treated CLL. TCRdb keeps only in-frame clones here, not all; method: immunoSEQ multiplex PCR. The table lists 200,000 to 250,000 clones, just over 70% of them singletons. CDR3 length: 12 amino acids. Germline V CDR1 and CDR2: SQVTM, ANQGSEA. V was pared by 8 bases and J by 0 bases, with 11 bases between. Sequences were derived from PBMCs, sampled after 12 months of ibrutinib treatment. The chain employs TRBV29-1 and TRBJ2-7; unclear D gene. This clonotype was sampled from a human donor with chronic lymphocytic leukemia. The CDR3 nucleotides are TGCAGCTCCCGGACGGACTCCTACGAGCAGTACTTC. Translated: CSSRTDSYEQYF.